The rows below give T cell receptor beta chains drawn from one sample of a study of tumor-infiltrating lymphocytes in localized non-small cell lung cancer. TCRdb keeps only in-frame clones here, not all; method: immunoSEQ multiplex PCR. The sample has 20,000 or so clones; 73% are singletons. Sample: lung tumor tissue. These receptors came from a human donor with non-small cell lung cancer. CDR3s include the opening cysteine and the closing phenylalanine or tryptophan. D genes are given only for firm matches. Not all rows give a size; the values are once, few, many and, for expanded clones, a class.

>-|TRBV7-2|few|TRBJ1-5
CASTLTVNSNQPQHF
TGTGCCAGCACCCTGACGGTGAATAGCAATCAGCCCCAGCATTTT
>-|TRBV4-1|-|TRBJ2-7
CASSPGLTYEQYF
TGCGCCAGCAGCCCGGGACTGACCTACGAGCAGTACTTC
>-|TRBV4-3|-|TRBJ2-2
CASSQDRGGTTGELFF
TGCGCCAGCAGCCAAGATCGAGGAGGGACCACCGGGGAGCTGTTTTTT
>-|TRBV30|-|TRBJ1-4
CAWSSSGWQVAIYEKLFF
TGTGCCTGGAGTAGTTCCGGTTGGCAGGTAGCCATCTACGAAAAACTGTTTTTT
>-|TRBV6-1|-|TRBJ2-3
CASRVTTDTQYF
TGTGCCAGCCGAGTTACGACAGATACGCAGTATTTT
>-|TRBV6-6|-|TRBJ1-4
CASSSYLGADEKLFF
TGTGCCAGCAGTTCCTATTTGGGGGCGGATGAAAAACTGTTTTTT
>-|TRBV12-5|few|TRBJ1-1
CASGLDWGSEAFF
TGTGCTAGTGGTTTGGACTGGGGGTCCGAAGCTTTCTTT
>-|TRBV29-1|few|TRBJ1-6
CSVGDRRLGPLHF
TGCAGCGTTGGGGACCGCAGATTAGGCCCCCTCCACTTT
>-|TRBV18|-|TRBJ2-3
CASSPPDRSDTQYF
TGTGCCAGCTCACCACCAGACAGGAGCGATACGCAGTATTTT
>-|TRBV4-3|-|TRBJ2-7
CASSQGLQGRSHEQYF
TGCGCCAGCAGCCAGGGGTTACAGGGACGTTCTCACGAGCAGTACTTC
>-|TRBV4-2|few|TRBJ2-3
CASSTGTRPDTQYF
TGTGCCAGCTCCACGGGGACGAGGCCAGATACGCAGTATTTT
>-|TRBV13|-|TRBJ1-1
CASSQTGRGGTEAFF
TGTGCCAGCAGCCAAACCGGGAGGGGTGGCACTGAAGCTTTCTTT
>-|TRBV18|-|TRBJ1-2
CASSPDVSYGYTF
TGTGCCAGCTCACCGGACGTAAGCTATGGCTACACCTTC
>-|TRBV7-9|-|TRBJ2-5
CASSPAGSQETQYF
TGTGCCAGCAGCCCCGCCGGGTCTCAAGAGACCCAGTACTTC
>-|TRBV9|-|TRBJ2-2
CASSPNSESDELFF
TGTGCCAGCAGCCCTAACTCGGAGTCAGACGAGCTGTTTTTT
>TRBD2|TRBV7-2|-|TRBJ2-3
CASSFQRGRQTPDTQYF
TGTGCCAGCAGCTTTCAGCGGGGCAGGCAAACCCCAGATACGCAGTATTTT
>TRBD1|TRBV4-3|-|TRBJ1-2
CASSQEFAQGDGYTF
TGCGCCAGCAGCCAAGAATTTGCACAGGGGGATGGCTACACCTTC
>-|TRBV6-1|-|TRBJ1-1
CASSEALRVGRTFF
TGTGCCAGCAGTGAAGCGCTTCGGGTAGGGAGAACTTTCTTT
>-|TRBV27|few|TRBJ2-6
CASSLAGAGANVLTF
TGTGCCAGCAGTTTAGCAGGGGCTGGGGCCAACGTCCTGACTTTC
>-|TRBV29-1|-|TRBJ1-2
CSVEQDVGYTF
TGCAGCGTTGAACAGGATGTTGGCTACACCTTC
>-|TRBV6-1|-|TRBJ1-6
CASSELAGNSPLHF
TGTGCCAGCAGTGAATTGGCAGGGAATTCACCCCTCCACTTT
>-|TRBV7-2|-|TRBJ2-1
CASSLLAGSYNEQFF
TGTGCCAGCAGCCTACTGGCAGGGTCCTACAATGAGCAGTTCTTC
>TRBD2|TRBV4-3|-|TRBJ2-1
CASSPRTSGYNEQFF
TGCGCCAGCAGCCCCCGGACTAGCGGTTACAATGAGCAGTTCTTC
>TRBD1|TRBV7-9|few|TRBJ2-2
CAADTGGQNTGELFF
TGTGCCGCCGATACAGGGGGCCAAAACACCGGGGAGCTGTTTTTT
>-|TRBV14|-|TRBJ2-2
CASSRETSSGELFF
TGTGCCAGCAGCCGGGAGACATCCTCCGGGGAGCTGTTTTTT
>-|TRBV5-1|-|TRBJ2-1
CASSLSHSGNEQFF
TGCGCCAGCAGCTTGAGTCACAGCGGCAATGAGCAGTTCTTC
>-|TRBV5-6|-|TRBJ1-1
CASSFVIEGKEAFF
TGTGCCAGCAGCTTTGTTATAGAGGGAAAGGAAGCTTTCTTT
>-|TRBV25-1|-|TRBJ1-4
CASSLPQGESEKLFF
TGTGCCAGCAGTCTACCACAGGGCGAATCTGAAAAACTGTTTTTT
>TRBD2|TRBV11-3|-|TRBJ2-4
CASSSSGTSLSIQYF
TGTGCCAGCAGCTCTTCCGGGACTAGCCTCAGCATTCAGTACTTC
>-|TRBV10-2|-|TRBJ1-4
CASSTGTSGRAEKLFF
TGCGCCAGCAGTACCGGGACTTCAGGACGAGCTGAAAAACTGTTTTTT
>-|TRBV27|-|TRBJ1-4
CASSLSAAGEKLFF
TGTGCCAGCAGTTTATCAGCCGCGGGTGAAAAACTGTTTTTT
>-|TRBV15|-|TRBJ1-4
CATSRGYYEKLFF
TGTGCCACCAGCAGAGGGTATTATGAAAAACTGTTTTTT
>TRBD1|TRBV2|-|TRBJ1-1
CASSVSGGTEAFF
TGTGCCAGCAGTGTCTCAGGGGGCACTGAAGCTTTCTTT
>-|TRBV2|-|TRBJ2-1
CASRAGARQFF
TGTGCCAGCAGGGCCGGGGCCCGACAGTTCTTC
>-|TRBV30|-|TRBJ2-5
CAWSAQTGGTQYF
TGTGCCTGGAGTGCCCAGACCGGGGGGACCCAGTACTTC
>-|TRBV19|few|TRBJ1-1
CASSILGNTEAFF
TGTGCCAGTAGTATTCTGGGGAACACTGAAGCTTTCTTT
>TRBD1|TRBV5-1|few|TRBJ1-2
CASSLLGGGYGYTF
TGCGCCAGCAGCTTGTTAGGGGGCGGCTATGGCTACACCTTC
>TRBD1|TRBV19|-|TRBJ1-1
CASSPYRGVNTEAFF
TGTGCCAGTAGTCCTTACAGGGGTGTGAACACTGAAGCTTTCTTT
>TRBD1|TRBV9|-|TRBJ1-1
CASSHGKQGENTEAFF
TGTGCCAGCAGCCACGGGAAGCAGGGGGAGAACACTGAAGCTTTCTTT
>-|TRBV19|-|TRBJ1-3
CASSMSLSGNTIYF
TGTGCCAGTAGTATGAGCCTCTCTGGAAACACCATATATTTT
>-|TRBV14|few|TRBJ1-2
CASSQGRFGYTF
TGTGCCAGCAGCCAAGGCCGCTTTGGCTACACCTTC
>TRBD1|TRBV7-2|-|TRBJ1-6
CASGQGSASPLHF
TGTGCCAGCGGACAGGGGAGTGCTTCACCCCTCCACTTT
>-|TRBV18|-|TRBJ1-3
CASSPQGLGNTIYF
TGTGCCAGCTCACCACAGGGCCTTGGAAACACCATATATTTT
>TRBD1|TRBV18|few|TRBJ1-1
CASSPYPGQRVGTEAFF
TGTGCCAGCTCACCCTACCCGGGACAGAGGGTTGGCACTGAAGCTTTCTTT
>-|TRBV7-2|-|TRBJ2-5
CASSLPGWRTQYF
TGTGCCAGCAGCTTACCAGGGTGGAGGACCCAGTACTTC
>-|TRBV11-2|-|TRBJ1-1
CASSLIGGGEGAFF
TGTGCCAGCAGCTTAATCGGGGGAGGGGAGGGGGCTTTCTTT
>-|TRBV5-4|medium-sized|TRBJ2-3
CASRISTDTQYF
TGTGCCAGCAGGATATCCACAGATACGCAGTATTTT
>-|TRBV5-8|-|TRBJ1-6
CASSFGRGNSPLHF
TGTGCCAGCAGCTTTGGACGCGGGAATTCACCCCTCCACTTT
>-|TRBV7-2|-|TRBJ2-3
CASSPGARTQYF
TGTGCCAGCAGCCCCGGGGCAAGGACGCAGTATTTT
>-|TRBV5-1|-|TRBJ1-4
CASSSGRGEGEKLFF
TGCGCCAGCAGCTCTGGACGGGGGGAAGGAGAAAAACTGTTTTTT
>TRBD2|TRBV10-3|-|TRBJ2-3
CAISAGTSGDTQYF
TGTGCCATCAGCGCCGGGACTAGCGGAGATACGCAGTATTTT
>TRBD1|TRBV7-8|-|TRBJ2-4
CASSHPPGQGAFQYF
TGTGCCAGCAGCCACCCGCCCGGACAGGGGGCATTTCAGTACTTC
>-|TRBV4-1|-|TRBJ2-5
CASSQGVQGGLGETQYF
TGCGCCAGCAGCCAAGGAGTCCAGGGGGGCCTGGGAGAGACCCAGTACTTC